This entry features one T cell receptor beta chain sequence. Its antigen has not been determined. The record has no base qualities; no much larger clone is one base away. Libraries were prepared through the immunoSEQ multiplex PCR assay. For the multiplex PCR, a mixture combining 60 forward primers for TCR Vbeta segments and 13 reverse primers for TCR Jbeta segments was used. The CDR3 region of rearranged TCR beta genes was amplified from genomic DNA by a multiplex PCR assay. On the Illumina HiSeq System, the amplified TCR beta libraries were sequenced as 87-base-pair reads. Under the source paper's analysis protocol: In a later analysis, tens of millions of unique TCR beta chains were counted across the 650 to 700 repertoires, and approximately 9.9 million of these chains were shared by at least two donors. To remove PCR and sequencing errors, raw reads were error-corrected and collapsed into unique sequences using a nearest-neighbor algorithm that merged closely related sequences. CDR3 sequences were aligned to IMGT reference sequences to assign V, D and J gene segments. For a sequence to be retained, a match of at least six nucleotides to both a V gene segment and a J gene segment was required. Rearrangements were called productive when the CDR3 lacked stop codons and stayed in frame with V and J; all others were non-productive. CDR3 was defined by IMGT convention, running from the second conserved V-encoded cysteine to the conserved J-encoded phenylalanine. The earlier analysis of roughly 590 of the donors excluded sequences that lacked an unambiguous match to a single V gene segment. In an earlier analysis of almost 600 of the donors, a V segment was called functional when productive rearrangements were above 56.7%, and segregating when the standard deviation between donors exceeded 5%. A statistical classification framework was built for diagnosing cytomegalovirus status from the catalog of TCR beta chain sequences. V and J gene assignment, in a later analysis, came from comparing TCR nucleotide sequences with IMGT/GENE-DB human TR gene sequences. In a later analysis, CDR3 sequences and most-parsimonious VDJ recombination scenarios were assigned using the TCRdist pipeline. In a later analysis, each TCR beta chain was defined by its CDR3 amino acid sequence together with its V-gene family, and reads without a unique V-gene family were excluded. As a way to deal with suspected cross-contamination and a sequencing artifact, a later analysis dropped under 600 nucleotide sequences that were highly shared and had low generation probability. In a later analysis, a clonal expansion index for each public chain was calculated from normalized within-repertoire ranks of inferred template counts. In a later analysis, generation probabilities were computed with a VDJ recombination model fitted to out-of-frame rearrangements, and the resulting probabilities were checked against IGoR. A later analysis scored TCR-TCR, TCR-HLA and TCR-CMV co-occurrence with hypergeometric tests, applying a repertoire-size bias correction to TCR pairs. A later analysis estimated false discovery rates by permuting HLA or CMV assignments 20 times. In a later analysis, co-occurring TCRs were grouped with DBSCAN, and TCRdist sequence similarity was added when clustering was performed within HLA-allele-positive subsets. Co-occurrence clustering excluded repertoires with fewer than 30,000 or more than 120,000 public chains, plus five with anomalous nucleotide sharing. TCRdb holds this immuneACCESS table with in-frame rearrangements only. Some clones are missing; in checked studies, unresolved V genes explain under half, and the rest has no known cause. The V and J calls and the clone size are those of that table, but D and trimming were determined from the DNA. This sample holds over 100,000 clones; approximately 82% were observed only once. The ten most abundant clones make up just under 3% of the sample.

The data were obtained in a study of cytomegalovirus exposure and HLA in healthy donors (dated by TCRdb to about 2017). About the full investigation: In an earlier analysis of fewer than 750 of the donors, approximately 260 Gb of sequence data and roughly 100 million unique TCR beta sequences from 180 million or so T cells were reported. Every discovery cohort repertoire had been produced on one sequencing platform. Alongside the repertoire data, information on donor age, sex, ethnicity and CMV serostatus was compiled. Among 350 to 400 genotyped donors of the cohort, an average of 235,054 unique TCR beta nucleotide sequences were sequenced per donor, roughly 20% of them non-productive. Both class I and class II loci were covered by HLA typing, at four-digit resolution. Rather than drawing on any new phenotypic data, the later analysis identified candidate immune exposures from TCR beta sequences and the way those sequences occurred across donors. A later genetic analysis used genome-wide SNP genotypes for about three fifths of the 666 donors, treating that subset as a discovery cohort. Of the roughly 430 genotyped donors, 65% to 90% fell in the genetic ancestry cluster associated with self-reported Caucasian donors. Roughly five DR-DQ haplotypes were handled as single units for association and clustering because linkage in the cohort was strong. Approximately 300 gigabases of sequencing data and 80 million or so unique TCR sequences were included in an early release covering 550 to 650 HLA-typed donors. A later analysis re-analyzed previously published TCR beta repertoires from approximately 700 donors and added high-resolution HLA genotyping to study TCR occurrence patterns. High-throughput TCR immunosequencing, statistical association of individual TCRs with disease status, and machine learning were combined to predict cytomegalovirus infection status. Using immunosequencing, the study profiled T cell repertoires from fewer than 850 subjects and related those repertoires to cytomegalovirus serostatus. An earlier analysis of 587 of the donors used high-throughput TCR beta sequencing to judge whether each TCR beta V gene segment behaved as functional or pseudogenic. The study was designed to test whether signatures of past pathogen exposure could be identified by cataloging public T cell receptors. In addition to the first cohort of around 670 subjects, a separate validation cohort of some 120 different subjects was used. The number of donors typed differed by locus, with roughly 629-640 for A, B, C, DRB1 and DQB1, about 500 for DQA1, over 600 for DPA1, and around 460 for DPB1.

Findings and caveats that apply to the study as a whole: A later analysis associated about 17,000 TCR beta sequences with specific HLA alleles at a false discovery rate of 0.05. The study listed approximately 150 TCR beta chains as associated with cytomegalovirus. Several of the top co-occurrence clusters appeared to be linked to parvovirus B19, influenza, CMV and Epstein-Barr virus, according to a later analysis. When HLA alleles, especially DR and DQ, strongly co-occurred, attributing TCR associations to individual alleles was difficult. The earlier analysis of 450 to 700 of the donors excluded roughly 16 rarely observed V segments, including chromosome 9 orphons, because counts were too low. A few of the identified cytomegalovirus-associated TCR beta chains were confirmed in vitro to be specific for cytomegalovirus antigens. HLA typing was unavailable for some donors at each locus, so association tests used only the typed subset. According to a later analysis, TCR association rates differed among HLA loci, with DRB1 alleles showing the most associated TCRs and HLA-C alleles showing the fewest. In an earlier analysis of some 540 of the donors, most TCR beta V segments appeared in productive rearrangements about 90% or about 30% of the time, broadly matching IMGT annotations. Correlated functional status among segregating V segments might reflect linkage disequilibrium, but an unknown experimental factor could not be ruled out. The sequencing pipeline was judged likely to have produced a cluster of highly shared sequence variants as a technical artifact. The authors suggested that the approach could potentially be extended to other disease states and immunological phenotypes. An association between a missense DCLRE1C variant and V-gene and J-gene trimming of TCR beta chains was found in a later genetic analysis and replicated in an independent cohort. Immune exposure information for the cohort was limited to CMV serostatus. A further reported finding was that TCR beta sequences accurately predicted the HLA-A and HLA-B alleles for most subjects in the first cohort. Compared with equally common non-associated chains, HLA-associated TCR beta chains in a later analysis were more clonally expanded and had lower generation probabilities. Presence/absence analyses assumed roughly uniform sequencing depth across donors, an assumption that may not hold. A later analysis found that most CMV-associated TCR beta chains appeared HLA-restricted, with HLA associations seemingly driven largely by CMV exposure. The classifier was reported to diagnose cytomegalovirus status with high specificity and sensitivity in both the original and validation cohorts. Across donors, most TCR sequences were observed very rarely, whereas some public TCRs were present in many individuals. Because the 87-base-pair reads could not distinguish some IMGT-functional V segments, including TRBV6-2 and TRBV6-3, those segments were excluded. In this cohort, only TCR beta chains were sequenced, and detectable features were limited by the absence of alpha or paired-chain data. In a later genetic analysis, fewer N-insertions in productive TCRs were reported among donors in an Asian-associated ancestry cluster than the roughly 700-donor mean.

V gives up 0 bases and J gives up 4 bases, and the segment between their germline ends measures 7 bases. The germline V gene provides CDR1 SGHRS and CDR2 YFSETQ. There are 14 amino acids in the CDR3, from cysteine to phenylalanine inclusive. Just the 42-base CDR3 DNA is kept, in frame starting at base 1. The cohort consisted of more than 650 healthy bone marrow donors. At the time of sampling, every cohort member was nominally healthy, though immune exposures that went unrecorded were likely present. The donor was CMV seropositive and was included in the group of almost 300 seropositive cohort members. A peripheral blood sample was provided by each donor, and peripheral blood mononuclear cells were used for TCR beta sequencing. Genomic DNA was extracted from the blood cell samples with the Qiagen DNeasy Blood Extraction Kit.

The TCR sequence derives from a woman younger than 35 in good health and CMV-seropositive. The chain employs TRBV5-1 and TRBJ2-2; TRBD1 is a weak D gene call, 5 bases matching. Sample: PBMCs. The CDR3 reads CASSLGQSTGELFF. The DNA reads as follows: TGCGCCAGCAGCTTGGGACAGAGCACCGGGGAGCTGTTTTTT. The full variable domain, completed from the reference TRBV5-1 and TRBJ2-2 proteins outside the CDR3, reads KAGVTQTPRYLIKTRGQQVTLSCSPISGHRSVSWYQQTPGQGLQFLFEYFSETQRNKGNFPGRFSGRQFSNSRSEMNVSTLELGDSALYLCASSLGQSTGELFFGEGSRLTVL.